This paragraph reports one TCR beta chain. The antigen is undetermined. Looked up from germline, CDR1 is PRHDT and CDR2 is FYEKMQ (reference sequence). Germline trimming cut 2 bases from V and 6 bases from J; bases unmatched to any gene: 24. This CDR3 spans 20 amino acids. This sample was included in a study of T cells in tumors after PD-1 blockade. Study in general: Excluded were patients with checkpoint blockade, immunosuppressants, or radiotherapy or other anti-cancer therapy within 4 weeks. Daily vismodegib 150 mg continued in a subset of anti-PD-1-treated patients. General study results and limits: Most post-therapy expanded exhausted CD8+ clones were new, undetected before treatment.

The repertoire was sequenced with immunoSEQ multiplex PCR; TCRdb's copy has only in-frame clones and lacks some. Of about 8,000 clones listed, around 74% were seen once; the top ten hold about 8.9%. The sequence was obtained from a human donor with basal cell carcinoma. The sample in question was tumor tissue, obtained after anti-PD-1 treatment. The chain uses TRBV13 and TRBJ1-1; 7 bases agree with TRBD1. The CDR3 loop reads CASSLRPSLGGRSGNAEAFF. In DNA, the CDR3 is TGTGCCAGCAGCTTACGGCCATCGTTAGGGGGCCGTTCGGGTAACGCTGAAGCTTTCTTT.